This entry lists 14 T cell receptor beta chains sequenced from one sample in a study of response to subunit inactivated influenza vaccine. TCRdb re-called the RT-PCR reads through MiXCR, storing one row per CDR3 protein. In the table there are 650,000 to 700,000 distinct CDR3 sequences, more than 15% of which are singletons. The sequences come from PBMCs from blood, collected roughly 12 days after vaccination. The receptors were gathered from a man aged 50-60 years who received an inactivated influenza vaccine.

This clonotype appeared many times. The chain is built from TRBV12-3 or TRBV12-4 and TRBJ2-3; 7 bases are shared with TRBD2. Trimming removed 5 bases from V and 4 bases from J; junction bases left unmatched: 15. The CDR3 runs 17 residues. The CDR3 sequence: CASSPQKAGIAADTQYF. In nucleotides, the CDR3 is TGTGCCAGCAGTCCGCAAAAAGCGGGGATAGCGGCAGATACGCAGTATTTT.

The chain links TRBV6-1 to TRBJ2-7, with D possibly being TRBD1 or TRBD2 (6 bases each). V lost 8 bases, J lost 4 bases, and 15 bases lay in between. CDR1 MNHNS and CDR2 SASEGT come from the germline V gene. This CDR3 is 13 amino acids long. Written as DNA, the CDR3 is TGTGCCAGCGGGAGGACAGTCGGTTACGAGCAGTACTTC. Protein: CASGRTVGYEQYF.

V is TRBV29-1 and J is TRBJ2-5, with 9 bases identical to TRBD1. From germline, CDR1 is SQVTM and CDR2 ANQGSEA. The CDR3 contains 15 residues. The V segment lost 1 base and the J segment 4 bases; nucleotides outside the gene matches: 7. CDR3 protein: CSVEALQGARETQYF. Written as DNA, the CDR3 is TGCAGCGTTGAAGCCTTACAGGGGGCTAGAGAGACCCAGTACTTC.

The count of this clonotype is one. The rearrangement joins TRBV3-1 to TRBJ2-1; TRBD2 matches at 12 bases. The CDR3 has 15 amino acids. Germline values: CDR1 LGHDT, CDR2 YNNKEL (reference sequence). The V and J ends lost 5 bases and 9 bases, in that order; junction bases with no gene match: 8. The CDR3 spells CASSSPGLAGTEQFF. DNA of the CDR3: TGTGCCAGCAGCTCCCCGGGACTAGCGGGTACTGAGCAGTTCTTC.

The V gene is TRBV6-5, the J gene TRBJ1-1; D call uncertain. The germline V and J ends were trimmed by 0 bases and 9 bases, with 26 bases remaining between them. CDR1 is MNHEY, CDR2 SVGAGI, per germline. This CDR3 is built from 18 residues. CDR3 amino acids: CASSYSITAKFDNKKAFF. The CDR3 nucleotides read TGTGCCAGCAGTTACTCGATTACAGCTAAATTTGATAACAAAAAAGCTTTCTTT.

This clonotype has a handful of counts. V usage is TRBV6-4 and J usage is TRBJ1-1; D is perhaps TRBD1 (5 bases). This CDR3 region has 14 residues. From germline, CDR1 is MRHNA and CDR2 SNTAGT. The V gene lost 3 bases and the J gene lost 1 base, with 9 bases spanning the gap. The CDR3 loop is CASSDQGGNTEAFF. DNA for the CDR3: TGTGCCAGCAGTGATCAGGGTGGGAACACTGAAGCTTTCTTT.

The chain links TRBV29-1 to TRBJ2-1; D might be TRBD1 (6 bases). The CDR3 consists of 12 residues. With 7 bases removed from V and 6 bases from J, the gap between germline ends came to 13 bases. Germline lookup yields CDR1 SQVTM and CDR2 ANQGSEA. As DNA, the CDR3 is TGCAGCGGGGGGCGCCAGGGCAATGAGCAGTTCTTC. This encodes CSGGRQGNEQFF.

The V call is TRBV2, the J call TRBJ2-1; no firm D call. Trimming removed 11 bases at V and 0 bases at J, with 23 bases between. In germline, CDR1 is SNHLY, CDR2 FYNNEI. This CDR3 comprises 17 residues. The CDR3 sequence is CALSTMPSRSSYNEQFF. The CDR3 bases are TGTGCCCTCAGCACTATGCCCTCCCGCAGCTCCTACAATGAGCAGTTCTTC.

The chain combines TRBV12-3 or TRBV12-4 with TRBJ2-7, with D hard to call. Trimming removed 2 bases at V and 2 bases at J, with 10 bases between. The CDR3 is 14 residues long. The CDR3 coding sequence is TGTGCCAGCAGTTTAAGGCTACGGACCTACGAGCAGTACTTC. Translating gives CASSLRLRTYEQYF.

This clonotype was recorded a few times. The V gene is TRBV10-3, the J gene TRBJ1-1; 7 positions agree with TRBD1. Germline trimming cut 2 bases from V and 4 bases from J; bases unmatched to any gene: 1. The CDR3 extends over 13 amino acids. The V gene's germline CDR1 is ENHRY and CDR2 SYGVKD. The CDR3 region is CAISEQGGTEAFF. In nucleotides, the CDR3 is TGTGCCATCAGTGAGCAGGGGGGCACTGAAGCTTTCTTT.

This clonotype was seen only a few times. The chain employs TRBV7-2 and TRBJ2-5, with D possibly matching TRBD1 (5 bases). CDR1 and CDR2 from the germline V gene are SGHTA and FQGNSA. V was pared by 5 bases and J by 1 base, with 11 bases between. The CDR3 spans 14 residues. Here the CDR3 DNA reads TGTGCCAGCAGCCGGTGGGGCAGCCAAGAGACCCAGTACTTC. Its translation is CASSRWGSQETQYF.

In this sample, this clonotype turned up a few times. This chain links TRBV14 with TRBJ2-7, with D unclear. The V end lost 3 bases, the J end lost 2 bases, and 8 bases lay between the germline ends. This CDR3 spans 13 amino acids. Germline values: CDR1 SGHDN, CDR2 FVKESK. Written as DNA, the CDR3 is TGTGCCAGCAGCCATGACGGGCCCTACGAGCAGTACTTC. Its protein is CASSHDGPYEQYF.

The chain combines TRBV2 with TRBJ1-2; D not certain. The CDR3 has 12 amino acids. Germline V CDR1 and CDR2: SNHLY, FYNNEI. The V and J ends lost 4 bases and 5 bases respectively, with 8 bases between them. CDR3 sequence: CASSAGAYGYTF. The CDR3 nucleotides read TGTGCCAGCAGTGCGGGAGCTTATGGCTACACCTTC.

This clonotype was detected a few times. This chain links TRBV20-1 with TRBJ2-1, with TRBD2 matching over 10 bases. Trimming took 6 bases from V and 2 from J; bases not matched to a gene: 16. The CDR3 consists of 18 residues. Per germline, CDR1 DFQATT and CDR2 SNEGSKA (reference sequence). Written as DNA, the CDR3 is TGCAGTGCCAACGTCGGGGGGCGAGGACTAGCGGCCTACAATGAGCAGTTCTTC. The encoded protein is CSANVGGRGLAAYNEQFF.